This TCR beta chain came from a study of naive and memory T cell subsets. Documented treatment: skin biopsy from PPD injection site in Mantoux-positive individual. TCR cDNA received a 3' ligated oligonucleotide that carried a UMI. Biopsied sites were PPD injections in people with a positive Mantoux test. Cells were not sorted; total RNA input targeted about 1 to 1000 ng. Amplification of ligated cDNA took four PCR rounds with SP2 and nested alpha and beta constant primers. TCRdb reanalysed the UMI-ligation and nested PCR reads using MiXCR and keeps one entry per CDR3 protein. Among some 40,000 distinct CDR3 sequences listed, 11% were seen once. The V end was cut by 8 bases, the J end by 0 bases, with 7 bases between. The CDR3 length is 12 residues. Germline assignment: CDR1 KGHSH and CDR2 LQKENI. Study-wide results and limits: TCRs were reportedly recovered from both biopsy types, mostly tuberculin test sites. TCR transcript changes with activation or differentiation may affect this RNA method.

This clonotype was recorded a few times. What it binds is not known. The receptor's source is an adult in good health. V gene TRBV18 combines with J gene TRBJ1-1, with D unresolved. The input for sequencing was skin, taken from a tuberculin skin test site. CDR3 DNA: TGTGCCAGCCAGAGAATGAACACTGAAGCTTTCTTT. Residues: CASQRMNTEAFF.